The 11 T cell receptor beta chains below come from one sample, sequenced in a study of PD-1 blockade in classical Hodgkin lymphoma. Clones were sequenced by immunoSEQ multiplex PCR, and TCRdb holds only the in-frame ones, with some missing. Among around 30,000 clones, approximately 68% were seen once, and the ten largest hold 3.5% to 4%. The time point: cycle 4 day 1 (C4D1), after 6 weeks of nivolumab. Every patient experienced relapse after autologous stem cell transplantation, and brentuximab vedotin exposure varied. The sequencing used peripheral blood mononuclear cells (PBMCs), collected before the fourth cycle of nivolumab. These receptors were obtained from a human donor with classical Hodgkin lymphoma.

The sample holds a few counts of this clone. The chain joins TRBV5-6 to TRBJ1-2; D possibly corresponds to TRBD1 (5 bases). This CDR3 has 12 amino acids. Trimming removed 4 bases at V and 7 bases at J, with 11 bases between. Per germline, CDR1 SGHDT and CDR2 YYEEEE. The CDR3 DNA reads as TGTGCCAGCAGCGGGGGGGATGGTGGCTACACCTTC. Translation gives CASSGGDGGYTF.

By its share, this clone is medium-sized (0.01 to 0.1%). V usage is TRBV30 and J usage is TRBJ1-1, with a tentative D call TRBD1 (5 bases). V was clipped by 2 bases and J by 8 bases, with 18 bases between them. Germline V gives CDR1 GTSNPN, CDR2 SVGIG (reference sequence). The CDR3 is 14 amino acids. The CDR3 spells CAWSKGTSAREAFF. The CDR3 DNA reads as TGTGCCTGGAGTAAAGGGACCTCCGCCAGAGAAGCTTTCTTT. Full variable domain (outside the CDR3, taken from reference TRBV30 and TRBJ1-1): SQTIHQWPATLVQPVGSPLSLECTVEGTSNPNLYWYRQAAGRGLQLLFYSVGIGQISSEVPQNLSASRPQDRQFILSSKKLLLSDSGFYLCAWSKGTSAREAFFGQGTRLTVV.

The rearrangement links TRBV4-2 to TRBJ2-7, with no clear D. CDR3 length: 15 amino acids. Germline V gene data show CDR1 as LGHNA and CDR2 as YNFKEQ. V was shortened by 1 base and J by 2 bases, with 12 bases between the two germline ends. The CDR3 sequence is CASSQAMDVTYEQYF. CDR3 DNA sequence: TGTGCCAGCAGCCAAGCGATGGATGTGACCTACGAGCAGTACTTC.

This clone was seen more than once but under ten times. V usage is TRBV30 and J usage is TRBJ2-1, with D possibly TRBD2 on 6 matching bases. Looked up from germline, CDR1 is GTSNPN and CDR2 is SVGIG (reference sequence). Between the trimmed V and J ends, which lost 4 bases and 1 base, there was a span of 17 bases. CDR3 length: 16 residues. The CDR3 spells CAWTRGLPWSYNEQFF. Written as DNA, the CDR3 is TGTGCCTGGACTCGAGGACTACCTTGGTCCTACAATGAGCAGTTCTTC.

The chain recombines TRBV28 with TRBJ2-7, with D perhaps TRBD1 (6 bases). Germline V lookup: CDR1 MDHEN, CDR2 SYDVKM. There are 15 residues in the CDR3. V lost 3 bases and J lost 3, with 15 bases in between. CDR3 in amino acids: CASSFLGASIYEQYF. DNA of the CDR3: TGTGCCAGCAGTTTTTTGGGGGCGTCAATCTACGAGCAGTACTTC.

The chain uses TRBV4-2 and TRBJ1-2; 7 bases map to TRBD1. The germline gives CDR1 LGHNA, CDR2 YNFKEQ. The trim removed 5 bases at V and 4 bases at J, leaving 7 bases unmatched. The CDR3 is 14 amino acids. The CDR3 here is CASSTFRDSYGYTF. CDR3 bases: TGTGCCAGCAGCACTTTCCGGGACAGCTATGGCTACACCTTC.

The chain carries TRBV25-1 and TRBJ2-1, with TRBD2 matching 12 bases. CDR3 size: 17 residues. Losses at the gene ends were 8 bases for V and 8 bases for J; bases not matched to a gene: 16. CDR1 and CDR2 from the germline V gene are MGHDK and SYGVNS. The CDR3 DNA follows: TGTGCCAGCCTCGGGACAGCATCTAGCGGGAGGGCGGATGAGCAGTTCTTC. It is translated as CASLGTASSGRADEQFF. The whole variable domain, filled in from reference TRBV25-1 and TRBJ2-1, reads EADIYQTPRYLVIGTGKKITLECSQTMGHDKMYWYQQDPGMELHLIHYSYGVNSTEKGDLSSESTVSRIRTEHFPLTLESARPSHTSQYLCASLGTASSGRADEQFFGPGTRLTVL.

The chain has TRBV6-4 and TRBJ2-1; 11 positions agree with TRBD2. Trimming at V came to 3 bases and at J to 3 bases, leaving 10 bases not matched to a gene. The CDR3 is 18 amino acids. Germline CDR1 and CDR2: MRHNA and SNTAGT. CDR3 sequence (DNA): TGTGCCAGCAGTGAGTACACTATAGCGGGAGGGAACTACAATGAGCAGTTCTTC. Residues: CASSEYTIAGGNYNEQFF.

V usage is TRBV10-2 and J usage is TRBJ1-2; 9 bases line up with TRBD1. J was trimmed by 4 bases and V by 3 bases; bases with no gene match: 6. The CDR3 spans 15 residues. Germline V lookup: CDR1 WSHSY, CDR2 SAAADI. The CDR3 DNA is TGCGCCAGCAGTGAATGGGACAGGGACGCCTATGGCTACACCTTC. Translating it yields CASSEWDRDAYGYTF.

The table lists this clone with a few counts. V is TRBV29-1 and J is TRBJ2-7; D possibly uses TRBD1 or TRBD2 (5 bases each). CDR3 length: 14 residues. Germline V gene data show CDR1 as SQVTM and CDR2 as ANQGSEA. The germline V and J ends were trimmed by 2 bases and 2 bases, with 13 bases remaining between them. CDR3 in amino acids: CSVEKRDVAYEQYF. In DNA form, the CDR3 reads TGCAGCGTTGAAAAACGGGACGTCGCCTACGAGCAGTACTTC.

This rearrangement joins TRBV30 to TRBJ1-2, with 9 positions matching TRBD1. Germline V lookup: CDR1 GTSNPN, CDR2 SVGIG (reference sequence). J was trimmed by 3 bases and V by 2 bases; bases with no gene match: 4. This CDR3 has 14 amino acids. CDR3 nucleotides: TGTGCCTGGAGTCCGGGACAGGGTGACTATGGCTACACCTTC. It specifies CAWSPGQGDYGYTF.